Following are 13 T cell receptor beta chains from one sample sequenced in a study of T cell changes during pregnancy in multiple sclerosis. The table came from immunoSEQ multiplex PCR; TCRdb's copy has only in-frame clones and leaves some out. The repertoire holds some 87,000 clones, 85% to 95% seen once, with about 3% in the top ten. The sequencing used peripheral blood, collected in the first trimester of pregnancy. Receptor source: a female donor with multiple sclerosis, enrolled in a pregnancy study.

This sequence joins TRBV9 and TRBJ2-1, with a possible D match to TRBD2 (5 bases). Trimming stripped 3 bases from V and 5 bases from J, with 18 bases between. Germline V gene lookup returns CDR1 SGDLS and CDR2 YYNGEE. The CDR3 is 16 amino acids. This CDR3 is CASSATTTLGDNEQFF. Here the CDR3 DNA reads TGTGCCAGCAGCGCAACGACTACCCTCGGGGACAATGAGCAGTTCTTC.

This chain links TRBV10-3 with TRBJ2-1; possible D gene TRBD2, 5 bases. Trimming shortened V by 8 bases and J by 10 bases, and 15 bases separated the two germline ends. The germline gives CDR1 ENHRY, CDR2 SYGVKD. This CDR3 comprises 12 residues. The CDR3 sequence: CAIGLGSGEQFF. In DNA form, the CDR3 reads TGTGCCATCGGGTTGGGGAGCGGAGAGCAGTTCTTC.

The J gene is TRBJ2-3, the V gene TRBV19; TRBD1 matches at 7 bases. From germline, CDR1 is LNHDA and CDR2 SQIVND (reference sequence). The length of the CDR3 is 12 residues. V shed 5 bases and J 10 bases; nucleotides not matched to a gene: 6. CDR3 region: CASSAQGRAQYF. In nucleotides, the CDR3 is TGTGCCAGTAGTGCACAGGGGAGAGCGCAGTATTTT.

The DNA of the CDR3 is TGTGCCAGCACAGGGGGCACCGGGGAGCTGTTTTTT. It yields the protein CASTGGTGELFF. The V call is TRBV6-5, the J call TRBJ2-2; 7 bases are shared with TRBD1. Losses at the gene ends were 7 bases for V and 4 bases for J; bases not matched to a gene: 0. The V gene's germline CDR1 is MNHEY and CDR2 SVGAGI. This CDR3 is 12 amino acids long.

The CDR3 sequence is CAISGGFQETQYF. DNA for the CDR3: TGTGCCATCTCGGGAGGATTCCAAGAGACCCAGTACTTC. The chain carries TRBV10-3 and TRBJ2-5; 7 bases map to TRBD2. Germline V gene lookup returns CDR1 ENHRY and CDR2 SYGVKD. The CDR3 runs to 13 residues. Trimming cost V 8 bases and J 1 base; bases outside gene matches: 4.

CDR3 residues: CATSRGQFGSYEQYF. The DNA for the CDR3 is TGTGCCACCAGCAGGGGACAATTCGGCTCCTACGAGCAGTACTTC. This chain connects TRBV15 to TRBJ2-7, with TRBD1 as a possible D gene (6 bases). The CDR3 is made up of 15 amino acids. CDR1 LNHNV and CDR2 YYDKDF come from the germline V gene (reference sequence). V shed 3 bases and J shed 0 bases, with 12 bases lying between them.

The sample holds one count of this clone. This chain joins TRBV7-3 and TRBJ2-7; tentative D call: TRBD1 (6 bases). The V and J ends lost 4 bases and 4 bases respectively, with 26 bases between them. The CDR3 loop spans 18 amino acids. Germline assignment: CDR1 SGHTA and CDR2 FQGTGA. In nucleotides, the CDR3 is TGTGCCAGCAGCTCCCCCCGGGACACTCTTAGGGATTTATACGAGCAGTACTTC. Translating gives CASSSPRDTLRDLYEQYF.

Regarding this clone: It is unclear where the CDR3 begins or ends on the DNA, so no DNA is shown, and the CDR3 is as TCRdb lists it. CDR3 amino acids: CASSNWGTGTFF. The chain couples TRBV19 to TRBJ2-1; the table names TRBD1, a call not compared with the DNA. The CDR3 is 12 amino acids long, termini counted. Germline V gene sequence: CDR1 LNHDA, CDR2 SQIVND (reference sequence).

The table lists this clone with a count of one. This chain links TRBV9 with TRBJ2-7, with 7 bases matching TRBD2. Losses at the gene ends were 3 bases for V and 0 bases for J; bases not matched to a gene: 3. The germline gives CDR1 SGDLS, CDR2 YYNGEE. The length of the CDR3 is 14 residues. DNA of the CDR3: TGTGCCAGCAGCGAAGGGACTATCTCCTACGAGCAGTACTTC. Translated: CASSEGTISYEQYF.

The chain combines TRBV27 with TRBJ2-4; 10 nucleotides align to TRBD2. The CDR3 is 15 residues long. Germline V CDR1 and CDR2: MNHEY, SMNVEV (reference sequence). V was pared by 6 bases and J by 5 bases, with 7 bases of the junction left unmatched. CDR3 amino acids: CASSRTGLAENIQYF. The CDR3 DNA follows: TGTGCCAGCAGCCGAACCGGACTAGCGGAAAACATTCAGTACTTC.

This chain links TRBV5-6 with TRBJ1-3, with 8 bases matching TRBD1. The CDR3 sequence is 17 residues long. Germline loops: CDR1 SGHDT, CDR2 YYEEEE. V lost 1 base, J lost 0 bases, and 6 bases stayed unmatched. CDR3 region: CASSLYRQGLSGNTIYF. The CDR3 nucleotides are TGTGCCAGCAGCTTGTACAGACAGGGGCTCTCTGGAAACACCATATATTTT.

J is TRBJ2-5 and V is TRBV5-1; weak D call: TRBD2 (6 bases). The germline gives CDR1 SGHRS, CDR2 YFSETQ. This CDR3 is built from 14 residues. Trimming took 5 bases from V and 3 from J, leaving 14 bases between them. The CDR3 loop reads CASSSGWGEETQYF. The CDR3 DNA reads as TGCGCCAGCAGTAGCGGCTGGGGCGAAGAGACCCAGTACTTC.

The chain employs TRBV27 and TRBJ2-5; D perhaps matches TRBD1 (6 bases). Germline CDR1 and CDR2: MNHEY and SMNVEV (reference sequence). The CDR3 consists of 13 residues. Trimming left V 6 bases short and J 5 bases short, with 13 bases between. The CDR3 sequence is CASSWTVKETQYF. CDR3 in DNA: TGTGCCAGCAGCTGGACAGTTAAGGAGACCCAGTACTTC.